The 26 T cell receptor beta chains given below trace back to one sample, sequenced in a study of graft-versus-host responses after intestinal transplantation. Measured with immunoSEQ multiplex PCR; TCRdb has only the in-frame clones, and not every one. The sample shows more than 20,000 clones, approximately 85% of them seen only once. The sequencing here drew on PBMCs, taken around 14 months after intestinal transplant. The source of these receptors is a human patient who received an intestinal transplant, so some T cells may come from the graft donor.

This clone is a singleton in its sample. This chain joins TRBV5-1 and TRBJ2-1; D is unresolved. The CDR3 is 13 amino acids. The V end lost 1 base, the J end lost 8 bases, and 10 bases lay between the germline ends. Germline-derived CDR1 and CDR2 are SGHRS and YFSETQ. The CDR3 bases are TGCGCCAGCAGCTTGAACCCCGCGGATGAGCAGTTCTTC. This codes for CASSLNPADEQFF.

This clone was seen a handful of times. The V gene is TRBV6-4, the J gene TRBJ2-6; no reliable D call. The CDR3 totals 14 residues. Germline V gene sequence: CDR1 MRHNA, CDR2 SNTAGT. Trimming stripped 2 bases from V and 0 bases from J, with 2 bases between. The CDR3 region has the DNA TGTGCCAGCAGTGACAACTCTGGGGCCAACGTCCTGACTTTC. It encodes CASSDNSGANVLTF.

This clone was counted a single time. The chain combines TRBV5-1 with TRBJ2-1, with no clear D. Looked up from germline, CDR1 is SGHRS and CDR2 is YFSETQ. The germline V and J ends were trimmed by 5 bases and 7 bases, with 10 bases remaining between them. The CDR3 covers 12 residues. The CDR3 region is CASRYDVNEQFF. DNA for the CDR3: TGCGCCAGCAGGTATGACGTGAATGAGCAGTTCTTC.

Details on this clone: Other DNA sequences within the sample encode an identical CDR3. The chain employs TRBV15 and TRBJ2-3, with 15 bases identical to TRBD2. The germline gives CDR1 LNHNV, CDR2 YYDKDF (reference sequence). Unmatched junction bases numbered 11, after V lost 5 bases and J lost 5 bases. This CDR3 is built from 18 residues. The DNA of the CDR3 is TGTGCCACCAGCTGGACTAGCGGGAGGGCGCGGATGGTAGATACGCAGTATTTT. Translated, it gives CATSWTSGRARMVDTQYF.

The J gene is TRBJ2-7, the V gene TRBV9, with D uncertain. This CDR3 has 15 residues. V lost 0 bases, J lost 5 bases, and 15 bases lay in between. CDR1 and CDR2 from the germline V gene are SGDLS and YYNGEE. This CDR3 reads CASSVAATQANEQYF. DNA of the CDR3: TGTGCCAGCAGCGTAGCTGCGACCCAGGCCAACGAGCAGTACTTC.

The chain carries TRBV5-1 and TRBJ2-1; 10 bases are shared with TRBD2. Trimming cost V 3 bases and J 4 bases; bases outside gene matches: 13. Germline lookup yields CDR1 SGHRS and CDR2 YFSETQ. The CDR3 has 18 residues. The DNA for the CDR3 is TGCGCCAGCAGCTCATACCTCGGCGGGACTAGCGAATACAATGAGCAGTTCTTC. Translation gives CASSSYLGGTSEYNEQFF.

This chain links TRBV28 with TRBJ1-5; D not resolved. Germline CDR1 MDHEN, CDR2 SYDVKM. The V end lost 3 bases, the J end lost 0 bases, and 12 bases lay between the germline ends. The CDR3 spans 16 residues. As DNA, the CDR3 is TGTGCCAGCAGTTTGCTGATAGTCCTTAGCAATCAGCCCCAGCATTTT. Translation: CASSLLIVLSNQPQHF. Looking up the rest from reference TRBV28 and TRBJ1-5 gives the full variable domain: DVKVTQSSRYLVKRTGEKVFLECVQDMDHENMFWYRQDPGLGLRLIYFSYDVKMKEKGDIPEGYSVSREKKERFSLILESASTNQTSMYLCASSLLIVLSNQPQHFGDGTRLSIL.

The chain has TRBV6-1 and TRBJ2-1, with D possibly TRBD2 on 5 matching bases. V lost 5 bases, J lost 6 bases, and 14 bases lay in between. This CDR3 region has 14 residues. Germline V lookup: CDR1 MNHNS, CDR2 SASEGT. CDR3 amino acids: CASSLEGMSNEQFF. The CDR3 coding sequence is TGTGCCAGCAGTTTAGAGGGTATGTCCAATGAGCAGTTCTTC.

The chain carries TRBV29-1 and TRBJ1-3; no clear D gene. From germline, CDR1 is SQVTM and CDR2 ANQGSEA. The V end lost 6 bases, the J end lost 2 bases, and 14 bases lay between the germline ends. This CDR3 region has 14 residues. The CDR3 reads CSVRYHGAGNTIYF. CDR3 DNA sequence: TGCAGCGTCAGGTACCATGGGGCTGGAAACACCATATATTTT.

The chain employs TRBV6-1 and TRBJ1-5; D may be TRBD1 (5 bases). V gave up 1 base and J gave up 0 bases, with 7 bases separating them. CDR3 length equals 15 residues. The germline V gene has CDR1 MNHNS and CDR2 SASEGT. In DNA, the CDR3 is TGTGCCAGCAGTGAAGGGACATATAGCAATCAGCCCCAGCATTTT. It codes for CASSEGTYSNQPQHF.

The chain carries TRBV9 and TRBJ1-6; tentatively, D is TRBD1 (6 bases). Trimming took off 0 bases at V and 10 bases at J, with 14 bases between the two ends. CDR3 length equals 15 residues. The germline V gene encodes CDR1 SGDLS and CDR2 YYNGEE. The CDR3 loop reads CASSVAPGARSPLHF. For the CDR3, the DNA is TGTGCCAGCAGCGTAGCGCCAGGGGCTCGCTCACCCCTCCACTTT.

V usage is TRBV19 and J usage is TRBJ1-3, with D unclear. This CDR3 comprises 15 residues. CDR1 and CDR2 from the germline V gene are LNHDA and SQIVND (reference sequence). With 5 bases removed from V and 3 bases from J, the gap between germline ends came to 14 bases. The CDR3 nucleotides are TGTGCCAGTAGTTCCCGCGGGGATTATGGAAACACCATATATTTT. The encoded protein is CASSSRGDYGNTIYF.

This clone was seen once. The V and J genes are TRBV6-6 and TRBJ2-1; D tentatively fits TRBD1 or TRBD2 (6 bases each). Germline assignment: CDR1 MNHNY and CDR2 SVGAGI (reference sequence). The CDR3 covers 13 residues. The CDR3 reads CAIPGDTYNEQFF. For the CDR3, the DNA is TGTGCAATACCGGGGGACACTTACAATGAGCAGTTCTTC.

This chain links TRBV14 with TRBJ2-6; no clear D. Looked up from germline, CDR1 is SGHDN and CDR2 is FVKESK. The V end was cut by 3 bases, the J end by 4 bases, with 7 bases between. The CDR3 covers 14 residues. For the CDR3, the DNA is TGTGCCAGCAGCCACTTGAGGGGGGCCAACGTCCTGACTTTC. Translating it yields CASSHLRGANVLTF.

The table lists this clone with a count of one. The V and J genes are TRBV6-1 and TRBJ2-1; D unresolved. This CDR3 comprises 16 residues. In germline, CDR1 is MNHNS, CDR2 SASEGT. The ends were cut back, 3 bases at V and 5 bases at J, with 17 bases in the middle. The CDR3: CASSEPLNGPHNEQFF. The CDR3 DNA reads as TGTGCCAGCAGTGAGCCATTGAACGGGCCTCACAATGAGCAGTTCTTC.

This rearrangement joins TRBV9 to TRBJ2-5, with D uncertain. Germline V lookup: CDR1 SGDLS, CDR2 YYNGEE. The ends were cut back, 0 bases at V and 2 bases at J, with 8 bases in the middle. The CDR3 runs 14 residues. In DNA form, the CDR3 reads TGTGCCAGCAGCGTAGCGGTGGGGCAAGAGACCCAGTACTTC. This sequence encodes CASSVAVGQETQYF. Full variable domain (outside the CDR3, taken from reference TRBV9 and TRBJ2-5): DSGVTQTPKHLITATGQRVTLRCSPRSGDLSVYWYQQSLDQGLQFLIQYYNGEERAKGNILERFSAQQFPDLHSELNLSSLELGDSALYFCASSVAVGQETQYFGPGTRLLVL.

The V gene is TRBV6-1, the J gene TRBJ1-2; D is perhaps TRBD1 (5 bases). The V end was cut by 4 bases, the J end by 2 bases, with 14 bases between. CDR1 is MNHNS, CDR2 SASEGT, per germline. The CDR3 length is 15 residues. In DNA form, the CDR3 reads TGTGCCAGCAGTGGGGGCAGGGAGGGGAACTATGGCTACACCTTC. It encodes CASSGGREGNYGYTF.

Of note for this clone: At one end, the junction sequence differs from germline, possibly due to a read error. For the CDR3, the DNA is TGTACCATCAGTTCAGGGGGCGCGGGTGGCTACACCTTC. Its translation is CTISSGGAGGYTF. The V and J genes are TRBV10-3 and TRBJ1-2; 8 positions match TRBD1. This CDR3 spans 13 amino acids. Germline CDR1 reads ENHRY; CDR2 reads SYGVKD.

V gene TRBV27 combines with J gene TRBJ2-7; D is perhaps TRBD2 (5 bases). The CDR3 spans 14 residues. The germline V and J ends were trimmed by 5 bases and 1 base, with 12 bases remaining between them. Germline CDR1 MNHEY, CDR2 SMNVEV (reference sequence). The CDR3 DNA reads TGTGCCAGCAGTCCCAATCCGGGATCCTACGAGCAGTACTTC. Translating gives CASSPNPGSYEQYF.

CDR3: CASSVGPGELFF. CDR3 DNA sequence: TGTGCCAGCAGCGTAGGGCCCGGGGAGCTGTTTTTT. The chain combines TRBV9 with TRBJ2-2; D not certain. CDR1 is SGDLS, CDR2 YYNGEE, per germline. Between the trimmed V and J ends, which lost 0 bases and 6 bases, there was a span of 3 bases. The CDR3 sequence is 12 residues long.

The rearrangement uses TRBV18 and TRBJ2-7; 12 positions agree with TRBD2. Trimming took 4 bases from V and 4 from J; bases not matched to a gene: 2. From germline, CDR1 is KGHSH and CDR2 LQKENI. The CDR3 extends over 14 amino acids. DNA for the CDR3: TGTGCCAGCTCACAGGGACTAGCGGGTTACGAGCAGTACTTC. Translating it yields CASSQGLAGYEQYF.

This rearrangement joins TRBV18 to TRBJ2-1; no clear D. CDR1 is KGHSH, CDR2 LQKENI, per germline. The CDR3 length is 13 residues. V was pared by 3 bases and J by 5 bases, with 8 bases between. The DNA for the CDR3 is TGTGCCAGCTCACCCCCTCGGCACAATGAGCAGTTCTTC. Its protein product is CASSPPRHNEQFF.

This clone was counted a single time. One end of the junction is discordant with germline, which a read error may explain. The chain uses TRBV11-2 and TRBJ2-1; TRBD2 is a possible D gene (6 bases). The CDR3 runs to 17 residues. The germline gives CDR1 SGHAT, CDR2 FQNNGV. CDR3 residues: CASGLETSSGPYNEQFF. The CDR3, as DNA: TGTGCCAGCGGCTTAGAGACTAGTTCCGGACCCTACAATGAGCAGTTCTTC.

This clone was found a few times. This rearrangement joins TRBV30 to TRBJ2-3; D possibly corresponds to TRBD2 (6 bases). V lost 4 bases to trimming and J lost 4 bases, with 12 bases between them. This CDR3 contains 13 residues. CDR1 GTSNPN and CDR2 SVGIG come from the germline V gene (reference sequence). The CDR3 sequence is CAWMGGAADTQYF. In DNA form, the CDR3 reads TGTGCCTGGATGGGGGGAGCGGCAGATACGCAGTATTTT. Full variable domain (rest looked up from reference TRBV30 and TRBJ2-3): SQTIHQWPATLVQPVGSPLSLECTVEGTSNPNLYWYRQAAGRGLQLLFYSVGIGQISSEVPQNLSASRPQDRQFILSSKKLLLSDSGFYLCAWMGGAADTQYFGPGTRLTVL.

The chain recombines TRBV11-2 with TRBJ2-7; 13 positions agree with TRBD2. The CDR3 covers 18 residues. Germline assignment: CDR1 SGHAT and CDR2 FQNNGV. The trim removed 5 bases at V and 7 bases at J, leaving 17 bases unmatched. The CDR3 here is CASSDRSALAGGPEEQYF. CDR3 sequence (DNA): TGTGCCAGCAGCGACAGGTCTGCACTAGCGGGAGGGCCGGAAGAGCAGTACTTC.

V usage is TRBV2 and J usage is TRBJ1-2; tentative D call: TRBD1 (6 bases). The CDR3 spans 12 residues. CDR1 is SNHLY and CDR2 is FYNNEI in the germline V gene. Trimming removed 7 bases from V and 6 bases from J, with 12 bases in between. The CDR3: CASIRGANGYTF. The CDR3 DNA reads TGTGCCAGCATACGGGGGGCAAATGGCTACACCTTC.